There are a few counts of the clone carrying this T cell receptor beta chain. This specimen belongs to a study of chronic HIV infection and antiretroviral therapy. TCRdb passed the 5' RACE reads through MiXCR, listing each CDR3 protein once. The sample lists 40,000 to 60,000 distinct CDR3 sequences, about 18% occurring once. This TCR was sampled from an adult who had HIV and had not received antiretroviral therapy, or was an uninfected healthy control (not recorded which). Sequencing input: peripheral blood.

The CDR3 here is CASSSAGGYGYTF. The CDR3 nucleotides read TGTGCCAGCAGCTCAGCCGGAGGGTATGGCTACACCTTC. This chain connects TRBV7-3 to TRBJ1-2; D is ambiguous. The V end was cut by 4 bases, the J end by 5 bases, with 11 bases between. CDR3 length: 13 amino acids. Looked up from germline, CDR1 is SGHTA and CDR2 is FQGTGA.